This entry is about one T cell receptor beta chain. The target antigen is unknown. A much larger clonotype is one base distant, so this may be a read error. The sample originates from a study of T cell repertoires in cytomegalovirus infection. A single record per CDR3 protein comes from TCRdb applying MiXCR to the reads. The sample lists about 740,000 distinct CDR3 sequences, roughly 36% occurring once. Germline V gene data show CDR1 as SGHTA and CDR2 as FQGNSA. This CDR3 contains 14 residues. This TCR was recovered from a human donor in good health (CMV status not recorded). Some clones in this sample may be carry-over from other donors' samples. The J gene is TRBJ1-1, the V gene TRBV7-2; 7 bases are a match to TRBD1. This sample comprised cultured PBMCs, obtained from culture after CMV antigen stimulation. The CDR3 here is CASSRTGENAEALF. The CDR3 nucleotides are TGTGCCAGCAGCCGTACAGGGGAGAACGCTGAAGCTCTCTTT.